This TCR beta chain was observed in a study of blood T cell repertoires in COVID-19. The CDR3 has 14 residues. Germline V gene data show CDR1 as KGHDR and CDR2 as SFDVKD. With 4 bases removed from V and 2 bases from J, the gap between germline ends came to 8 bases. Sequencing was performed with immunoSEQ multiplex PCR; in TCRdb, only in-frame clones are kept and a portion is missing. The sample includes some 130,000 clones, roughly four fifths of them seen just once. The TCR sequence derives from a human donor in a cohort sampled during active COVID-19. Sequenced material: peripheral blood. The rearrangement uses TRBV24-1 and TRBJ1-3; possible D gene TRBD1, 5 bases. DNA for the CDR3: TGTGCCACCAGTGAAAGGGGCACTGGAAACACCATATATTTT. It translates to CATSERGTGNTIYF.